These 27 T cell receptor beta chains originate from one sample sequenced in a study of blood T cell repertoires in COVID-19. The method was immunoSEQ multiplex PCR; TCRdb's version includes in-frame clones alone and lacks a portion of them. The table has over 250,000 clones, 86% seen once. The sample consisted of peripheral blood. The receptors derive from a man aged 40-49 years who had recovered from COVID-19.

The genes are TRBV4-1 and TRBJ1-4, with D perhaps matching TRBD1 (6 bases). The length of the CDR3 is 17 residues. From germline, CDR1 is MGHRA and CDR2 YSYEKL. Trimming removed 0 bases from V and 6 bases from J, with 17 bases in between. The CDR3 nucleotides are TGCGCCAGCAGCCAAGATCCAGGGGCCCTCCTTGATGAAAAACTGTTTTTT. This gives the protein CASSQDPGALLDEKLFF.

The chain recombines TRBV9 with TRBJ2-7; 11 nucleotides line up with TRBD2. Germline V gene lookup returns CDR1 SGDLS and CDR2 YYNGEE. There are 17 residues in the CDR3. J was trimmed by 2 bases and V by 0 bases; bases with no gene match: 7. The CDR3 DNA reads TGTGCCAGCAGCGTAGGGGCGGCTAGCGGGGGGCCCTACGAGCAGTACTTC. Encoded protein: CASSVGAASGGPYEQYF. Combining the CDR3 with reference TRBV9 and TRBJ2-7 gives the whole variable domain DSGVTQTPKHLITATGQRVTLRCSPRSGDLSVYWYQQSLDQGLQFLIQYYNGEERAKGNILERFSAQQFPDLHSELNLSSLELGDSALYFCASSVGAASGGPYEQYFGPGTRLTVT.

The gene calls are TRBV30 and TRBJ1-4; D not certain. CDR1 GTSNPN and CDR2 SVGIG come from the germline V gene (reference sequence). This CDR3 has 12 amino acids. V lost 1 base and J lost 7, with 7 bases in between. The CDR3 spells CAWSGRIEKLFF. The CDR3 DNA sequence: TGTGCCTGGAGTGGGCGGATTGAAAAACTGTTTTTT.

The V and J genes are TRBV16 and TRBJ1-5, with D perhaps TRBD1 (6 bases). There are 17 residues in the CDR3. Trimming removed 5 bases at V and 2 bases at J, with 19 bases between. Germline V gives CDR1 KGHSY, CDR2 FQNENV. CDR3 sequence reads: CASSVTARGSGNQPQHF. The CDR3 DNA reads TGTGCCAGCAGCGTAACCGCAAGGGGGTCTGGCAATCAGCCCCAGCATTTT.

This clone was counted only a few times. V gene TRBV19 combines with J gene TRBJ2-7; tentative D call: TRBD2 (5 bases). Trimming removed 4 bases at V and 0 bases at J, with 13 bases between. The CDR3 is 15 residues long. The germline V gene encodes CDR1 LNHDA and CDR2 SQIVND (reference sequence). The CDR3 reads CASSTSPDFSYEQYF. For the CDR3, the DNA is TGTGCCAGTAGTACCTCCCCGGACTTCTCCTACGAGCAGTACTTC.

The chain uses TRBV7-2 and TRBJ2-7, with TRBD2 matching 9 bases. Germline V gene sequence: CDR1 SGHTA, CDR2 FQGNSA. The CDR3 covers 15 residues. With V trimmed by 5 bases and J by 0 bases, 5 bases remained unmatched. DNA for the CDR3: TGTGCCAGCAGCACTAGCGGGCCGAGCTCCTACGAGCAGTACTTC. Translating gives CASSTSGPSSYEQYF.

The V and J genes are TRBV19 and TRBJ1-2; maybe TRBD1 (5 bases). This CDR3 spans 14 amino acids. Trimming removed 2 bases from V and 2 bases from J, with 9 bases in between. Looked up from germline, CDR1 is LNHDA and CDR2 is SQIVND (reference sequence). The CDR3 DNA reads TGTGCCAGTAGTATAAGGGGCAGAAACTATGGCTACACCTTC. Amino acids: CASSIRGRNYGYTF.

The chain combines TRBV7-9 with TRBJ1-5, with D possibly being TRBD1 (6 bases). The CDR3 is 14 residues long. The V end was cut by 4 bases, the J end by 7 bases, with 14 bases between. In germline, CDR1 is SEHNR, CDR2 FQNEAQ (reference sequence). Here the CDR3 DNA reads TGTGCCAGCAGCTCCACAGGGCGGGAGCAGCCCCAGCATTTT. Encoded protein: CASSSTGREQPQHF.

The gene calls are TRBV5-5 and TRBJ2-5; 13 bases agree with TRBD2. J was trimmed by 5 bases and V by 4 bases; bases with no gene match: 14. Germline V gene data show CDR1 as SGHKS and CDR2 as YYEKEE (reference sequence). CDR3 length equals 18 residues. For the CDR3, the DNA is TGTGCCAGCAGCGGAGGGAGACTAGCGGGGGGACTATATGAGACCCAGTACTTC. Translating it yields CASSGGRLAGGLYETQYF.

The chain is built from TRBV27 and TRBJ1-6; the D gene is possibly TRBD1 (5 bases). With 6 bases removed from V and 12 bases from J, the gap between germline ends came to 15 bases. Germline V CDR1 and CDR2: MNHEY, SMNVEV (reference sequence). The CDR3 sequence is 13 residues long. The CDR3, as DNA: TGTGCCAGCAGCTTAGGACACGGTCTACCCCTCCACTTT. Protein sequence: CASSLGHGLPLHF.

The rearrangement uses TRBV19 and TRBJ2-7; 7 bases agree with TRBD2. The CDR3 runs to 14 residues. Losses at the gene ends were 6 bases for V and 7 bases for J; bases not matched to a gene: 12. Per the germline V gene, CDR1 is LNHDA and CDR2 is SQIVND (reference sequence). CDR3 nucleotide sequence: TGTGCCAGTAGCCCGACTGGCGGGAGCCTTGAGCAGTACTTC. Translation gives CASSPTGGSLEQYF.

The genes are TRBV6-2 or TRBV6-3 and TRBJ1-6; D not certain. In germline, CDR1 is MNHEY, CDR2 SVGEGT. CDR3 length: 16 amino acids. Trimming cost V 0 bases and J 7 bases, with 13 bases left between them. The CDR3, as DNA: TGTGCCAGCAGTTACTCTGAGGTGTCGAGGAATTCACCCCTCCACTTT. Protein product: CASSYSEVSRNSPLHF.

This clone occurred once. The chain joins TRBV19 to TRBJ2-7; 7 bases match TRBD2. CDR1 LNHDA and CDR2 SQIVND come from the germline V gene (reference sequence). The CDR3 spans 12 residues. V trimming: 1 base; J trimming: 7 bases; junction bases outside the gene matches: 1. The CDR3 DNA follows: TGTGCCAGTAGTATAGCTAGCGGAGAGCAGTACTTC. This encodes CASSIASGEQYF.

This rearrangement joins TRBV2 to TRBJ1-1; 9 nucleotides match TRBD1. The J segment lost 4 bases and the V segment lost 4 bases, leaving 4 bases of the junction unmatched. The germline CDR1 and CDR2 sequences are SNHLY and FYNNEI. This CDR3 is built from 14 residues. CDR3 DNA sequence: TGTGCCAGCAGTGGTACAGGGGGCCCCACTGAAGCTTTCTTT. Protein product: CASSGTGGPTEAFF.

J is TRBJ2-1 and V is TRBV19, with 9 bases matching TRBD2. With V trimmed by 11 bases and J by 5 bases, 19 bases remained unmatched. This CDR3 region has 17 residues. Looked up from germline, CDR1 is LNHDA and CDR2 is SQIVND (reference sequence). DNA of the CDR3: TGTGCCGCATCGGGACCTCAACTAGCGGGTGTTGACAATGAGCAGTTCTTC. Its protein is CAASGPQLAGVDNEQFF.

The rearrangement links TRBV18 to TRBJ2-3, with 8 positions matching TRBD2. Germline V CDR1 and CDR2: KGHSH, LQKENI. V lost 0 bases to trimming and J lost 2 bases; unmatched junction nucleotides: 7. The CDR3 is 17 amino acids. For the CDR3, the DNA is TGTGCCAGCTCACCACCTGGACTAGCACACTACACAGATACGCAGTATTTT. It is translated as CASSPPGLAHYTDTQYF.

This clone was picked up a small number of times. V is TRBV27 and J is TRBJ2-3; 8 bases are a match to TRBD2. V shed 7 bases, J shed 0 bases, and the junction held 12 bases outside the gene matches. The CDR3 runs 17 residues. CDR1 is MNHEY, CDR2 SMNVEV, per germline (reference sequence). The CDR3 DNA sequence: TGTGCCAGCACCTTTAGGCGGGGGGAAACTAGCACAGATACGCAGTATTTT. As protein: CASTFRRGETSTDTQYF.

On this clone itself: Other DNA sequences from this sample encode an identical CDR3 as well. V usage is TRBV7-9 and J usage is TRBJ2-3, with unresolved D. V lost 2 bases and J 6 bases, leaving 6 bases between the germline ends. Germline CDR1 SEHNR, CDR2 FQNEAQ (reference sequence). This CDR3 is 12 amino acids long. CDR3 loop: CASSLSSDTQYF. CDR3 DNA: TGTGCCAGCAGCTTATCGTCGGATACGCAGTATTTT.

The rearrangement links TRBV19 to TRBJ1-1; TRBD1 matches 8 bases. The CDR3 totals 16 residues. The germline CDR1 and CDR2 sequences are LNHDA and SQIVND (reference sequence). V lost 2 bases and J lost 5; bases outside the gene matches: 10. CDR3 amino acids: CASSIRGQVLRTEAFF. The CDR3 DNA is TGTGCCAGTAGTATAAGGGGACAGGTCTTAAGAACTGAAGCTTTCTTT.

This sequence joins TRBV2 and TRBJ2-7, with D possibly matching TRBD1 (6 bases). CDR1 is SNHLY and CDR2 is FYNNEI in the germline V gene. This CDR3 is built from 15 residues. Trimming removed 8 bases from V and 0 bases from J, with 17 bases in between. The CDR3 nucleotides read TGTGCCAGCCGCCGAGGAACAGGGTCCTCCTACGAGCAGTACTTC. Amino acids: CASRRGTGSSYEQYF.

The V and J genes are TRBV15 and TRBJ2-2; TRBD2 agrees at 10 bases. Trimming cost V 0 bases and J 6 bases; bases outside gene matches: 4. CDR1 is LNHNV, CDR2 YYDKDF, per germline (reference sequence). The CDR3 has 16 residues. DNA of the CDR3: TGTGCCACCAGCAGAGAGCTAGCGGGAGTCTCCGGGGAGCTGTTTTTT. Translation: CATSRELAGVSGELFF.

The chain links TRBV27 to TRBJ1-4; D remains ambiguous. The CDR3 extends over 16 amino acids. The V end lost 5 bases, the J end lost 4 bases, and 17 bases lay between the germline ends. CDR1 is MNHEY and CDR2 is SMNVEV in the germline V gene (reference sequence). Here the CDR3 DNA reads TGTGCCAGCAGTCCACCCCGCCGAGGCTTTAATGAAAAACTGTTTTTT. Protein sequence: CASSPPRRGFNEKLFF.

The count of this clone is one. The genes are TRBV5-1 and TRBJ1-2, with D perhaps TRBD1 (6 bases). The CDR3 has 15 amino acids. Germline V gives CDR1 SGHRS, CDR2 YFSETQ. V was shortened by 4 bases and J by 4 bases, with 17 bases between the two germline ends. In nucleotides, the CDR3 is TGCGCCAGCAGCCGGGGCGGGGGACAAGCCTATGGCTACACCTTC. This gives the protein CASSRGGGQAYGYTF.

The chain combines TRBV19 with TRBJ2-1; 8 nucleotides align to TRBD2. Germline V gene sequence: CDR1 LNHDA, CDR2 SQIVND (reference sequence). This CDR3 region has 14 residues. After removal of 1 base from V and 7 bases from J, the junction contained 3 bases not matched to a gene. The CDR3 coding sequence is TGTGCCAGTAGTATAGGGCTAGCGGGTAATGAGCAGTTCTTC. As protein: CASSIGLAGNEQFF.

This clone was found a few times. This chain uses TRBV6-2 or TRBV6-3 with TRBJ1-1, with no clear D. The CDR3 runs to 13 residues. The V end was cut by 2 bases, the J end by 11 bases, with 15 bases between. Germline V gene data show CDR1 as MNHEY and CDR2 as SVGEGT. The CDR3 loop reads CASSYKSLRVAFF. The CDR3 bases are TGTGCCAGCAGTTACAAGTCCCTGCGCGTGGCTTTCTTT.

CDR3 sequence: CASSVGAGARGEQYF. CDR3 nucleotide sequence: TGTGCCAGCAGTGTAGGAGCGGGGGCCAGGGGGGAGCAGTACTTC. The chain uses TRBV27 and TRBJ2-7, with D tentatively TRBD2 (8 bases). The CDR3 spans 15 residues. Trimming stripped 5 bases from V and 7 bases from J, with 21 bases between. Germline V gene data show CDR1 as MNHEY and CDR2 as SMNVEV (reference sequence).

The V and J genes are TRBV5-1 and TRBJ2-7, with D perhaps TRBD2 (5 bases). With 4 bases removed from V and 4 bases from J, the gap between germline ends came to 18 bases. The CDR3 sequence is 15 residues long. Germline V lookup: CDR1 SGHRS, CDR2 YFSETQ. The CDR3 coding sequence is TGCGCCAGCAGCCCCACCGGACTGCAGGTGTACGAGCAGTACTTC. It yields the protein CASSPTGLQVYEQYF.